A selection of T cell receptor beta chains follows, all from one sample in a study of T cell responses to AZD1222 COVID-19 vaccine. Some clones are missing from TCRdb's copy, which holds only in-frame ones; the method was immunoSEQ multiplex PCR. The repertoire holds 150,000 or so clones, with around 91% as singletons. The sample here was peripheral blood, taken on day 0 of AZD1222 vaccination. The source of these receptors is an adult in good health. The CDR3 runs from the conserved cysteine through the conserved F or W. The D gene is left open where the match is weak. Expanded clones are given a class, and other clones once, few, many or no size at all.

J,size,D,V,CDR3,DNA
TRBJ2-1,-,-,TRBV7-9,CASSFESSYNEQFF,TGTGCCAGCAGCTTCGAGAGCTCCTACAATGAGCAGTTCTTC
TRBJ2-2,-,-,TRBV19,CASTPGPTLTGELFF,TGTGCCAGTACCCCGGGACCTACTCTCACCGGGGAGCTGTTTTTT
TRBJ2-7,once,-,TRBV20-1,CSATGTGEQYF,TGCAGTGCTACAGGTACAGGAGAGCAGTACTTC
TRBJ1-5,-,TRBD1,TRBV6-5,CAVEQGVDQPQHF,TGTGCCGTGGAACAGGGGGTTGATCAGCCCCAGCATTTT
TRBJ2-2,-,-,TRBV5-1,CASATGTNTGELFF,TGCGCCAGCGCAACAGGGACGAACACCGGGGAGCTGTTTTTT
TRBJ1-2,once,-,TRBV5-8,CASSSTGLGGPNYGYTF,TGTGCCAGCAGCTCCACCGGCCTTGGGGGCCCTAACTATGGCTACACCTTC
TRBJ2-2,-,TRBD2,TRBV20-1,CSASYGRPGGELFF,TGCAGTGCTAGTTACGGGAGGCCGGGCGGGGAGCTGTTTTTT
TRBJ2-5,-,-,TRBV12-3/TRBV12-4,CASRPTHPETQYF,TGTGCCAGCAGACCCACCCACCCGGAGACCCAGTACTTC
TRBJ2-7,-,-,TRBV12-3/TRBV12-4,CASSPDSPYEQYF,TGTGCCAGCAGTCCAGACAGCCCCTACGAGCAGTACTTC
TRBJ1-6,-,-,TRBV6-5,CASLVSGPRGSPLHF,TGTGCCAGCCTAGTGTCCGGGCCCCGGGGGTCACCCCTCCACTTT
TRBJ2-1,-,-,TRBV7-8,CASSLAVLSYNEQFF,TGTGCCAGCAGCTTAGCGGTCCTCTCCTACAATGAGCAGTTCTTC
TRBJ1-1,-,-,TRBV2,CASSVGRRAFF,TGTGCCAGCAGTGTTGGTCGCAGAGCTTTCTTT
TRBJ1-3,-,-,TRBV6-1,CASSEQAHSGNTIYF,TGTGCCAGCAGTGAACAGGCGCACTCTGGAAACACCATATATTTT
TRBJ1-6,-,-,TRBV7-2,CASSSREGSPLHF,TGTGCCAGCAGCTCTCGTGAGGGTTCACCCCTCCACTTT
TRBJ1-5,-,-,TRBV7-8,CASSSSGPQHF,TGTGCCAGCAGCTCGTCCGGACCCCAGCATTTT
TRBJ1-5,-,-,TRBV10-3,CAISESRGNQPQHF,TGTGCCATCAGTGAGTCACGTGGCAATCAGCCCCAGCATTTT
TRBJ2-5,-,-,TRBV4-3,CASSPTPLGGGDQETQYF,TGCGCCAGCAGCCCCACGCCCCTCGGGGGCGGGGACCAAGAGACCCAGTACTTC
TRBJ1-1,-,-,TRBV3-1/TRBV3-2,CASSPSTYTVNTEAFF,TGTGCCAGCAGCCCATCTACGTACACGGTGAACACTGAAGCTTTCTTT
TRBJ1-4,-,-,TRBV6-5,CASSPVPGTNEKLFF,TGTGCCAGCAGCCCCGTCCCCGGGACTAATGAAAAACTGTTTTTT
TRBJ2-3,-,-,TRBV19,CASSIGYTDTQYF,TGTGCCAGTAGTATTGGCTACACAGATACGCAGTATTTT
TRBJ1-1,-,TRBD1,TRBV7-9,CASSQYRGSDEAFF,TGTGCCAGCAGCCAATACAGGGGGAGTGATGAAGCTTTCTTT
TRBJ1-2,few,-,TRBV27,CASRDRVSSIDGYTF,TGTGCCAGCAGGGATAGGGTTAGCTCTATAGATGGCTACACCTTC
TRBJ1-2,once,-,TRBV6-5,CASRVRGSLHYGYTF,TGTGCCAGCAGGGTCCGGGGTAGTCTGCACTATGGCTACACCTTC
TRBJ2-1,-,-,TRBV29-1,CSVEEAVYNEQFF,TGCAGCGTTGAAGAGGCAGTATACAATGAGCAGTTCTTC
TRBJ2-2,-,TRBD1,TRBV7-9,CASSLRSRQGRHPGELFF,TGTGCCAGCAGCTTAAGAAGTAGACAGGGGAGGCATCCCGGGGAGCTGTTTTTT
TRBJ2-2,-,-,TRBV19,CASSIRSATGELFF,TGTGCCAGTAGTATAAGGAGCGCCACCGGGGAGCTGTTTTTT
TRBJ2-2,-,-,TRBV7-9,CASSFGATGELFF,TGTGCCAGCAGCTTCGGGGCCACCGGGGAGCTGTTTTTT
TRBJ2-3,-,-,TRBV9,CASSNRDPQGDTQYF,TGTGCCAGCAGCAATCGGGACCCCCAAGGAGATACGCAGTATTTT
TRBJ1-6,few,-,TRBV4-1,CASSQDKSGNSPLHF,TGCGCCAGCAGCCAAGATAAGTCGGGGAATTCACCCCTCCACTTT
TRBJ1-1,-,-,TRBV24-1,CATQREPRTEAFF,TGTGCCACCCAGAGGGAGCCCCGCACTGAAGCTTTCTTT
TRBJ1-1,once,-,TRBV19,CAGDIGLNTEAFF,TGTGCCGGGGATATTGGACTTAACACTGAAGCTTTCTTT
TRBJ2-1,-,-,TRBV9,CASSVTGLRDEQFF,TGTGCCAGCAGCGTGACAGGCCTAAGGGATGAGCAGTTCTTC
TRBJ1-1,-,TRBD1,TRBV5-8,CASSLPGTGGNTEAFF,TGTGCCAGCAGCCTCCCCGGGACAGGGGGCAACACTGAAGCTTTCTTT
TRBJ1-4,-,-,TRBV4-2,CASSQVVGSEKLFF,TGTGCCAGCAGCCAAGTGGTAGGAAGTGAAAAACTGTTTTTT
TRBJ2-2,-,-,TRBV7-8,CASSLGSPNTGELFF,TGTGCCAGCAGCTTGGGCAGTCCGAACACCGGGGAGCTGTTTTTT
TRBJ1-5,-,TRBD1,TRBV7-9,CASSLSRQGRDQPQHF,TGTGCCAGCAGCCTATCTCGACAGGGTCGGGATCAGCCCCAGCATTTT
TRBJ2-7,-,-,TRBV5-4,CASSLGGASYEQYF,TGTGCCAGCAGCTTGGGGGGCGCCTCCTACGAGCAGTACTTC
TRBJ2-3,-,-,TRBV5-4,CASSYRDATDTQYF,TGTGCCAGCAGCTACCGGGACGCCACAGATACGCAGTATTTT
TRBJ1-1,-,-,TRBV18,CASSLLADKNTEAFF,TGTGCCAGCTCGCTTCTGGCAGACAAGAACACTGAAGCTTTCTTT
TRBJ2-1,-,-,TRBV2,CASGIYEQFF,TGTGCCAGCGGGATTTATGAGCAGTTCTTC
TRBJ2-5,once,-,TRBV23-1,CASSQLRETQYF,TGCGCCAGCAGTCAACTTCGGGAGACCCAGTACTTC
TRBJ1-1,-,-,TRBV7-2,CASSSSGAYTEAFF,TGTGCCAGCAGCAGTTCAGGGGCCTACACTGAAGCTTTCTTT
TRBJ2-5,-,-,TRBV18,CASSPTGALKETQYF,TGTGCCAGCTCCCCAACAGGAGCTCTAAAAGAGACCCAGTACTTC
TRBJ1-6,-,TRBD1,TRBV7-8,CASSLYQDRGGSPLHF,TGTGCCAGCAGCTTATACCAGGACAGGGGAGGGTCACCCCTCCACTTT
TRBJ2-5,-,TRBD1,TRBV6-2/TRBV6-3,CASSYTGALETQYF,TGTGCCAGCAGTTACACAGGGGCTCTAGAGACCCAGTACTTC
TRBJ2-7,-,-,TRBV6-2/TRBV6-3,CASSPRQTGEQYF,TGTGCCAGCAGCCCAAGACAGACTGGCGAGCAGTACTTC
TRBJ2-2,-,-,TRBV18,CASSPVQGSNTGELFF,TGTGCCAGCTCACCGGTACAGGGCTCGAACACCGGGGAGCTGTTTTTT